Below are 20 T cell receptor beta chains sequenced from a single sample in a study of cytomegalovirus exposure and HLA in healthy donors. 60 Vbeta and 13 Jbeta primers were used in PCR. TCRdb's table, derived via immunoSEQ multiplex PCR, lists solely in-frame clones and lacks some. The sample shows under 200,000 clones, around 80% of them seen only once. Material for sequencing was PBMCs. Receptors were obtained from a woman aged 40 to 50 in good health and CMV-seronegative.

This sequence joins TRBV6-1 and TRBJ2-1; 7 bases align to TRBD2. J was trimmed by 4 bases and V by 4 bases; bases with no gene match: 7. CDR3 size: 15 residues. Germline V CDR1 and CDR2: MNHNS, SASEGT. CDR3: CASSALAGAYNEQFF. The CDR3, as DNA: TGTGCCAGCAGTGCCCTGGCGGGAGCTTACAATGAGCAGTTCTTC.

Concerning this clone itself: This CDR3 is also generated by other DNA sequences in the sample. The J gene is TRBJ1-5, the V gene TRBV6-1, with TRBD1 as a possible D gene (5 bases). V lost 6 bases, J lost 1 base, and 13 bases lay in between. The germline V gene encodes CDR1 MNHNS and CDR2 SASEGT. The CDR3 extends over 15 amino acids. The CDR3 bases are TGTGCCAGCAGGGATTCCGGGGGGAGCAATCAGCCCCAGCATTTT. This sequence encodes CASRDSGGSNQPQHF.

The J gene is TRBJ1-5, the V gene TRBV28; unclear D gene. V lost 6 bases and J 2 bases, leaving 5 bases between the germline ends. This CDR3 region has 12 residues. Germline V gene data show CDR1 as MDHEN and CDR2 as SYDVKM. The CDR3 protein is CASSQGNQPQHF. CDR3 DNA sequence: TGTGCCAGCAGCCAGGGCAATCAGCCCCAGCATTTT.

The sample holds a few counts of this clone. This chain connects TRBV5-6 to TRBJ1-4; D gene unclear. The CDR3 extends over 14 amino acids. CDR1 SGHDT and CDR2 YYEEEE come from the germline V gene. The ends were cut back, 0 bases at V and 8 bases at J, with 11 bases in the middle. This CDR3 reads CASSLGLSGEKLFF. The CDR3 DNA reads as TGTGCCAGCAGCTTGGGACTTTCGGGGGAAAAACTGTTTTTT.

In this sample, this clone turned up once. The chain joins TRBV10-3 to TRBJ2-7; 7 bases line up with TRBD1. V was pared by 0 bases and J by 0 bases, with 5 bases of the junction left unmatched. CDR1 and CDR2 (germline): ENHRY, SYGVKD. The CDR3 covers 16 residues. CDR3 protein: CAISESEAGGSYEQYF. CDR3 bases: TGTGCCATCAGTGAGTCTGAGGCAGGGGGCTCCTACGAGCAGTACTTC.

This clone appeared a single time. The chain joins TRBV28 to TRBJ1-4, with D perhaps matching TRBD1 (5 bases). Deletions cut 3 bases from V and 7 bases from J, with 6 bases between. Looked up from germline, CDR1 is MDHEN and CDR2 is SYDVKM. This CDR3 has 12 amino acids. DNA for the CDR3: TGTGCCAGCAGTTTTCAGGGTGAAAAACTGTTTTTT. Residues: CASSFQGEKLFF. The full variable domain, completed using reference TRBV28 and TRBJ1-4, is DVKVTQSSRYLVKRTGEKVFLECVQDMDHENMFWYRQDPGLGLRLIYFSYDVKMKEKGDIPEGYSVSREKKERFSLILESASTNQTSMYLCASSFQGEKLFFGSGTQLSVL.

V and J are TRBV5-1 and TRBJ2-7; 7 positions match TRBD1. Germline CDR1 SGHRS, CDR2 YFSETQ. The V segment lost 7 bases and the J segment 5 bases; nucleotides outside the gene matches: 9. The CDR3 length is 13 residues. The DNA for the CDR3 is TGCGCCAGCGGCAAGACAGGGACCCACGAGCAGTACTTC. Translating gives CASGKTGTHEQYF.

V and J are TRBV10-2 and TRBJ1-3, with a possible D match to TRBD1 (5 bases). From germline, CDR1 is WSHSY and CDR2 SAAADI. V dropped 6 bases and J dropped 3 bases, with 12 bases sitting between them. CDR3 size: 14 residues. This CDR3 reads CASRGGVDGNTIYF. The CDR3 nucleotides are TGCGCCAGCAGAGGAGGGGTGGATGGAAACACCATATATTTT.

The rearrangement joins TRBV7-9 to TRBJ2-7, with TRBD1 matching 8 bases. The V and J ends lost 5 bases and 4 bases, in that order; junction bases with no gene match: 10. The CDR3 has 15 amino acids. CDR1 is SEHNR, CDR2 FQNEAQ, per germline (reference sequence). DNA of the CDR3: TGTGCCAGCAGCCACGGACAGGGAAATGAGTACGAGCAGTACTTC. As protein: CASSHGQGNEYEQYF.

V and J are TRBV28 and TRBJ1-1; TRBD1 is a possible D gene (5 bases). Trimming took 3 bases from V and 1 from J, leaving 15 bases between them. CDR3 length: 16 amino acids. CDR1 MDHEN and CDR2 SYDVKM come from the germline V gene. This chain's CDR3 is CASSLHAGGRNTEAFF. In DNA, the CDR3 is TGTGCCAGCAGTTTGCACGCCGGGGGAAGGAACACTGAAGCTTTCTTT. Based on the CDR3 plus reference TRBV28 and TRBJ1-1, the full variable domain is DVKVTQSSRYLVKRTGEKVFLECVQDMDHENMFWYRQDPGLGLRLIYFSYDVKMKEKGDIPEGYSVSREKKERFSLILESASTNQTSMYLCASSLHAGGRNTEAFFGQGTRLTVV.

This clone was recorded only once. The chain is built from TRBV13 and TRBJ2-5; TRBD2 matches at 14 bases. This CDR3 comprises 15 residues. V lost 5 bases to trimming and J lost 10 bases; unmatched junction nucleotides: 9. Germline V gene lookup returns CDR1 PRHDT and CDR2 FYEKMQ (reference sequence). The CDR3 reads CASSSGLAGGSSQYF. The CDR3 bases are TGTGCCAGCAGCAGCGGACTAGCGGGAGGAAGTAGCCAGTACTTC.

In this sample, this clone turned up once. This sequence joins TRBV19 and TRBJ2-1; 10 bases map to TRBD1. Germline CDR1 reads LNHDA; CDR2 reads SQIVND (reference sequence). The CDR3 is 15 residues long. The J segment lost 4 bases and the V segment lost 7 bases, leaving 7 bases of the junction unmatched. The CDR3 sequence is CASKPPGQGYNEQFF. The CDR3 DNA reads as TGTGCCAGTAAACCACCGGGACAGGGGTACAATGAGCAGTTCTTC. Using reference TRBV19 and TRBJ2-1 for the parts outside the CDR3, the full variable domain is DGGITQSPKYLFRKEGQNVTLSCEQNLNHDAMYWYRQDPGQGLRLIYYSQIVNDFQKGDIAEGYSVSREKKESFPLTVTSAQKNPTAFYLCASKPPGQGYNEQFFGPGTRLTVL.

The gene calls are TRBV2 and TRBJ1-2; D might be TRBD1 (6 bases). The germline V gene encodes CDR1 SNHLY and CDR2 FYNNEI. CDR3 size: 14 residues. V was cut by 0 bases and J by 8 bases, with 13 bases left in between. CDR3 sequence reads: CASSEATGPKGYTF. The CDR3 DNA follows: TGTGCCAGCAGTGAAGCTACAGGGCCTAAGGGCTACACCTTC. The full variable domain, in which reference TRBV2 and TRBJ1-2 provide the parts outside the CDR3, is EPEVTQTPSHQVTQMGQEVILRCVPISNHLYFYWYRQILGQKVEFLVSFYNNEISEKSEIFDDQFSVERPDGSNFTLKIRSTKLEDSAMYFCASSEATGPKGYTFGSGTRLTVV.

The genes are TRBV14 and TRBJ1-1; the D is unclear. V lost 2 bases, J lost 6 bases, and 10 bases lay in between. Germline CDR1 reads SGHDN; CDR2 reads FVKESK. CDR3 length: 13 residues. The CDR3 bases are TGTGCCAGCAGCCAATACGTCCGGTCTGAAGCTTTCTTT. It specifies CASSQYVRSEAFF.

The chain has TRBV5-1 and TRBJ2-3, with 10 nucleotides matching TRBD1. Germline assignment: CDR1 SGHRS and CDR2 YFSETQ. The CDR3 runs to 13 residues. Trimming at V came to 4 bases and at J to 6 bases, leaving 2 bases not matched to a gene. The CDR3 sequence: CASSRGQGDTQYF. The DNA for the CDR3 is TGCGCCAGCAGCCGGGGACAGGGGGATACGCAGTATTTT.

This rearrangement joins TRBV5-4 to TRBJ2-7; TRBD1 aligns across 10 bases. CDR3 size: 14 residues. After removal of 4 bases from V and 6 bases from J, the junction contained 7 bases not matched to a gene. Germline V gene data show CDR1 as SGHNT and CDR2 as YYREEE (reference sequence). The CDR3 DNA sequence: TGTGCCAGCAGCAAGGACAGGGGGGGCCTCGAGCAGTACTTC. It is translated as CASSKDRGGLEQYF.

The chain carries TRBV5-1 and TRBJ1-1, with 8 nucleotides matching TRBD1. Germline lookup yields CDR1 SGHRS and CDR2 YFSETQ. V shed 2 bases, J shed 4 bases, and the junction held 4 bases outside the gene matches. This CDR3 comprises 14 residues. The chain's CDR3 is CASSLLTGGTEAFF. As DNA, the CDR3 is TGCGCCAGCAGCTTACTAACAGGGGGCACTGAAGCTTTCTTT.

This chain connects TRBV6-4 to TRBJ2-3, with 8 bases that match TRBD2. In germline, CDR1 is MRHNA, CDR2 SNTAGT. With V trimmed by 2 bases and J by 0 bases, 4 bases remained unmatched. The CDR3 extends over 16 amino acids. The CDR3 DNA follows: TGTGCCAGCAGTGACGGGTCTAGCGGGAGCACAGATACGCAGTATTTT. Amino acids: CASSDGSSGSTDTQYF.

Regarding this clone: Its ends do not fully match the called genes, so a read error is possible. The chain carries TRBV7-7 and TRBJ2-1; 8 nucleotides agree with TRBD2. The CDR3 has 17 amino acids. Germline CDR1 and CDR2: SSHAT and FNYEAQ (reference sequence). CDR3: CASSLEAGTSSYNEQFF. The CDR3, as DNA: TGTGCTAGCAGCTTAGAGGCAGGGACTAGCTCCTACAATGAGCAGTTCTTC.

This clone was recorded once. The CDR3 DNA reads TGTGCCAGCTCGAGACAAACGAACACTGAAGCTTTCTTT. Protein product: CASSRQTNTEAFF. The rearrangement joins TRBV6-4 to TRBJ1-1; D gene uncertain. The CDR3 has 13 residues. Looked up from germline, CDR1 is MRHNA and CDR2 is SNTAGT. Trimming removed 8 bases at V and 1 base at J, with 11 bases between.